This T cell receptor (beta chain) is from a study of blood T cell repertoires in COVID-19 (dated by TCRdb to 2020 to 2021). In the study overall: Samples covering the acute and convalescent phases of COVID-19 were provided by collaborators in the United States, Italy and Spain. The prospective study material was composed of cDNA or gDNA derived from T cells, B-cell-depleted T cells, or PBMCs. Deeply sampled blood TCRbeta repertoires from subjects exposed to, actively infected with, or recovered from COVID-19 were included in the dataset. The repertoires were released in a freely available public database meant as a resource for research on the immune response to SARS-CoV-2. The samples were drawn from two sources: the first 160 participants of the ongoing ImmuneRACE study, and 1,000 to 1,500 subjects contributed by 6 global collaborators. The sample metadata nearly always contained a de-identified subject ID, COVID-19 status, age in years and sex. Where available, HLA class I and class II types were obtained from metadata supplied by the sample provider rather than from assay-based typing.

The immunoSEQ Assay, a bias-controlled multiplex PCR, was used to amplify TCRbeta CDR3 regions from genomic DNA. From the authors' description of their analysis: Nucleated cell counts per sample were estimated from amplification of reference gene primers within the assay. To quantify the absolute abundance of each unique TCRbeta CDR3 rearrangement, sequence reads were collapsed and filtered. For each sample, productive Simpson clonality was calculated by taking the square root of Simpson's diversity index across productive rearrangements. TCRdb stores this immuneACCESS table with in-frame sequences only. Part of the clones is absent; in the studies checked, under half of the shortfall reflects unresolved V genes, and no reason is known for the rest. That table supplies the V and J calls and clone size; D and trimming were determined from the DNA. The sample table lists approximately 490,000 clones, more than 85% of them with a count of one. Approximately 8% of the sample belongs to the ten largest clones.

In the prospective study, participants were 18 to 89 years old, resided in about two dozen geographic areas of the United States, and were enrolled through a virtual design. In the prospective study, cohorts were assigned on the basis of participant-reported clinical history obtained from a screening survey and a study questionnaire. For ImmuneRACE Cohort 3, a participant was defined as recovered based on two consecutive negative NP/OP PCR tests, clearance by a healthcare professional, or resolution of symptoms. Mobile phlebotomists in the prospective study collected whole blood, serum and a nasopharyngeal or oropharyngeal swab from every participant. Additional blood draws and questionnaires over a 2-month period could optionally be provided by prospective study participants. Blood samples from the prospective study were shipped frozen or at room temperature prior to DNA extraction. This clone has only a few counts. Its target antigen remains unknown. Nothing much larger sits one base from this clone, and base qualities are not available.

The investigation overall reported the following: The amount of clinical and demographic metadata varied by source and participant and was provided uncurated.

Sequencing was done on a sample of PBMCs or T cells enriched from blood (not recorded which). The TCR originated in a woman aged 55-69 years who had recovered from COVID-19.

The DNA reads TGTGCCAGCAGCGACAGGAGTGGGTACCAAGAGACCCAGTACTTC. This translates into CASSDRSGYQETQYF. The rearranged segments are TRBV6-5 and TRBJ2-5; the D gene is perhaps TRBD1, from 6 matching bases. The CDR3 runs 15 residues from the cysteine to the phenylalanine. The entry retains the CDR3 DNA only, 45 bases that are in frame from base 1. Between the V and J ends, shortened by 6 bases and 0 bases respectively, the junction contains 14 bases. Via the germline V gene, CDR1 is MNHEY and CDR2 SVGAGI.